These T cell receptor beta chains were read from a single sample in a study of PD-1 blockade in classical Hodgkin lymphoma. The assay was immunoSEQ multiplex PCR, and TCRdb's table has in-frame clones only and misses some. The sample has under 100,000 clones, approximately 80% seen once; the top ten hold roughly an eighth. This material consisted of peripheral blood mononuclear cells (PBMCs), taken at baseline. The receptors here all came from a human donor with classical Hodgkin lymphoma. Both conserved end residues are part of each CDR3. A D gene is named only where the DNA matches it firmly. Where a row states a size, it is once, few, many or the class of an expanded clone; other rows omit it.

J gene,D gene,clone size,V gene,CDR3 protein,CDR3 DNA
TRBJ2-1,.,few,TRBV7-3,CASSSSWGVGEQFF,TGTGCCAGCAGCTCCTCCTGGGGCGTGGGTGAGCAGTTCTTC
TRBJ2-5,.,.,TRBV2,CASTDGGRVQETQYF,TGTGCCAGCACCGACGGGGGGCGCGTACAAGAGACCCAGTACTTC
TRBJ1-2,TRBD1,.,TRBV30,CAWSADRVPSGYTF,TGTGCCTGGAGCGCTGACAGGGTTCCCAGTGGCTACACCTTC
TRBJ2-5,.,.,TRBV20-1,CSAEGGETQYF,TGCAGTGCCGAGGGAGGAGAGACCCAGTACTTC
TRBJ2-2,TRBD1,.,TRBV19,CASSSRTGVFTGELFF,TGTGCCAGTAGTTCCCGGACAGGGGTTTTCACCGGGGAGCTGTTTTTT
TRBJ2-5,TRBD2,.,TRBV19,CASSLLAGGQETQYF,TGTGCCAGTAGTTTACTAGCGGGAGGGCAAGAGACCCAGTACTTC
TRBJ2-1,.,.,TRBV6-1,CASSEQIYNEQFF,TGTGCCAGCAGTGAACAAATCTACAATGAGCAGTTCTTC
TRBJ2-5,.,.,TRBV7-2,CASTKPRGQETQYF,TGTGCCAGCACCAAACCGCGGGGACAAGAGACCCAGTACTTC
TRBJ1-5,.,.,TRBV6-6,CASTTLGGIGQPQHF,TGTGCCAGCACTACCCTGGGGGGGATTGGTCAGCCCCAGCATTTT
TRBJ2-1,TRBD2,.,TRBV7-9,CASSLSLAGGNEQFF,TGTGCCAGCAGCTTATCCCTAGCGGGAGGCAATGAGCAGTTCTTC
TRBJ2-7,.,.,TRBV5-1,CASSWDKSYEQYF,TGCGCCAGCAGCTGGGACAAAAGCTACGAGCAGTACTTC
TRBJ2-7,.,.,TRBV7-2,CASSLGGLRLSSYEQYF,TGTGCCAGCAGCCTCGGGGGTTTGCGGCTCAGCTCCTACGAGCAGTACTTC
TRBJ2-7,TRBD2,.,TRBV11-1,CASSPGLAGVLYEQYF,TGTGCCAGCAGCCCGGGACTAGCGGGAGTATTGTACGAGCAGTACTTC
TRBJ1-4,.,.,TRBV28,CATNKPGGVTNEKLFF,TGTGCCACAAATAAACCCGGGGGGGTAACTAATGAAAAACTGTTTTTT
TRBJ2-7,TRBD1,.,TRBV28,CASSLQGGFVYEQYF,TGTGCCAGCAGTTTGCAAGGGGGCTTCGTGTACGAGCAGTACTTC
TRBJ2-3,TRBD2,.,TRBV6-1,CASRIAGASTDTQYF,TGTGCCAGCAGGATAGCGGGTGCTAGCACAGATACGCAGTATTTT
TRBJ2-1,TRBD2,.,TRBV7-7,CASSQGLAGVYNEQFF,TGTGCCAGCAGCCAGGGGCTAGCGGGGGTCTACAATGAGCAGTTCTTC
TRBJ2-1,.,.,TRBV28,CASSFGGSSYNEQFF,TGTGCCAGCAGTTTCGGCGGAAGCTCCTACAATGAGCAGTTCTTC
TRBJ2-3,TRBD1,once,TRBV7-8,CASSLRGQGTIADTQYF,TGTGCCAGCAGCTTAAGAGGACAGGGGACGATTGCAGATACGCAGTATTTT
TRBJ2-1,.,.,TRBV10-3,CAISEFDELFF,TGTGCCATCAGTGAGTTCGATGAGCTGTTCTTC
TRBJ2-3,.,.,TRBV7-2,CASSLVYGDTQYF,TGTGCCAGCAGCTTAGTGTACGGGGATACGCAGTATTTT
TRBJ1-1,.,.,TRBV9,CASSRKGTEAFF,TGTGCCAGCAGCCGTAAGGGAACTGAAGCTTTCTTT